This T cell receptor (beta chain) was recorded in a study of shared clonotypes between healthy human individuals (dated by TCRdb to 2020 to 2021). Background for the entire study: The cohort comprised a couple of women and a few men aged 18 to 49 years. For each donor, CD4 naive and CD4 memory were each given three plates, CD8 naive was given two plates, and CD8 memory was given one plate. To estimate repertoire size and how much clonotype sharing occurs between individuals, the study deeply sequenced the blood TCR repertoires of five or six healthy adults. To increase sequencing depth and limit assay-specific biases, different laboratories used diverse techniques to prepare libraries and sequence TCR repertoires. Leukapheresis yielded between about 0.9 and 8.9 billion PBMCs per donor. General findings and caveats noted by the study authors: Higher generation probabilities were observed for clonotypes shared by all four sorted-subset donors than for non-shared clonotypes. Because the study included a small number of donors, the genetic and exposure-history diversity represented was limited. Based on pairwise subsampling, the degree of clonotype sharing among donors was expected to be affected by sequencing depth. Across a few donors, 5% to 6% of naive CD4, approximately 3.6% of naive CD8, approximately 2.5% of memory CD4, and 0.4% of memory CD8 clonotypes were shared. Sampling was limited to blood, and TCR repertoires in tissue likely differ from TCR repertoires in blood. Even with the large sequencing depth, rarefaction of the sorted-subset datasets indicated that sequencing was incomplete. Naive subsets generally had larger estimated clonotype richness than memory subsets did.

The CDR3, cysteine through phenylalanine, is 15 amino acids long. This entry keeps only the CDR3 DNA: 45 bases, framed from base 1. Via the germline V gene (reference sequence), CDR1 is LNHNV and CDR2 YYDKDF. V is clipped by 4 bases and J by 2 bases, and the sequence between their germline boundaries is 12 bases long. Comment on this clone: The antigen this receptor binds is unknown. No base-level quality is on record; no much larger clone is a single base apart.

Using the deep immunoSEQ assay, multiplex PCR amplified TCR CDR3 regions from genomic DNA. Extracted genomic DNA from each cell subset was distributed evenly across all wells of several immunoSEQ 96-well plates, and each plate was treated as a replicate. For sorted subsets, 150 to 250 ng of genomic DNA, equivalent to roughly 30,000 T cell genomes, went into each replicate PCR. Purified libraries were measured with a Qubit 3.0 fluorometer, size-checked on a Bioanalyzer 2100, and measured again with the KAPA Library Quantification kit. A separate single-read 150-cycle Illumina NextSeq 550 flow cell was used to sequence each immunoSEQ 96-well plate. Per the original workflow: The immunoSEQ output contained only junctional sequences without quality scores, so filtering could not match that applied to full-length reads. Sequences were annotated with PyIR, a Python wrapper for IgBLAST v1.9, using IMGT germline references to assign V/J genes and CDR3. Reads with weak V/J assignments (E-value above 1e-6), missing CDR3, stop codons, out-of-frame junctions, or ambiguous translated residues were removed. A V3J clonotype was defined by an identical inferred V gene, J gene, and CDR3 amino acid sequence. Percentage overlap between repertoires was calculated by dividing the number of shared unique clonotypes by the size of the smaller repertoire. RTK rarefaction, the Chao1 estimator, and Recon v2.1 estimates of unobserved clonotypes were used to assess repertoire richness. For all TCRbeta clonotypes obtained by the gDNA method from a few donors, generation probabilities were computed with OLGA. TCRdb took over this immuneACCESS table, retaining in-frame rearrangements with V and J assigned. Such tables are incomplete; in checked studies, under half of the missing clones stem from an unresolved V gene, and the remainder is unexplained. V and J calls and clone size are as listed in that table; D and trimming were resolved from the DNA. This sample has approximately 650,000 clones in its table, and around 95% of those were observed once. The top ten clones comprise 0.095% to 0.12% of the sample.

CD8 naive samples were obtained by positive selection for CCR7 among CD45RO-negative cells, yielding a CD45RA+CCR7+ population from which TemRA cells were excluded. The donors were healthy, HIV-negative adults with no recently reported acute infections or vaccinations. All donors were Caucasian adults living in Nashville, Tennessee, USA. Blood was obtained by leukapheresis, after which PBMCs were separated by Ficoll-Histopaque density gradient centrifugation and cryopreserved in liquid nitrogen vapor phase. Analytical flow cytometry was used to check the purity and quantity of every magnetically sorted T cell population. Genomic DNA was isolated from each sorted fraction and quantified by UV absorbance on a Nanodrop 2000c.

Input material: naive CD8+ T cells sorted from blood. Read against the paper, the sample's cell subset or site label means: CD45RA+CCR7+. The TCR originated in a woman in her 30s in good health. The receptor chain draws on TRBV15 and TRBJ1-3, with the D gene call left open. The encoded CDR3 is CATSTSTVAGNTIYF. The nucleotide sequence reads TGTGCCACCAGCACTTCGACGGTAGCTGGAAACACCATATATTTT.